The clone carrying this T cell receptor beta chain was observed a single time. Antigen: not known. This record belongs to a study of cytomegalovirus exposure and HLA in healthy donors. At the level of the study: An earlier analysis found 117 million unique TCR beta sequences from about 190 million T cells. Clustering assigned roughly 81% of the 350 to 400 genotyped donors to the Caucasian-associated ancestry cluster. The study's findings and limits: A later analysis associated 16,951 TCR beta sequences with HLA alleles at a 0.05 false discovery rate.

PCR primers comprised 60 Vbeta and 13 Jbeta primers. Assay used: immunoSEQ multiplex PCR; TCRdb lists only in-frame clones, some missing. The sample consists of 150,000 to 200,000 clones, 83% of them appearing once. This CDR3 is built from 14 residues. V lost 2 bases and J lost 3, with 11 bases in between. Germline CDR1 reads KGHSH; CDR2 reads LQKENI. Sequenced sample: PBMCs. The chain recombines TRBV18 with TRBJ2-7, with TRBD1 as a possible D gene (6 bases). The receptor comes from a man aged 45-65 years in good health and CMV-seronegative. The DNA for the CDR3 is TGTGCCAGCTCACCAGACGGACAGATCTACGAGCAGTACTTC. Protein product: CASSPDGQIYEQYF.